These 27 T cell receptor beta chains came from one sample sequenced in a study of T cells in Graves' hyperthyroidism and ophthalmopathy. Regions amplified from RNA transcripts were the TCR beta CDR3 regions. During a first-round RT-PCR of the TCR CDR3, the HTBI primer set was used. TCRdb analysed the multiplex PCR reads with MiXCR anew, one entry per CDR3 protein. This table has around 450,000 distinct CDR3 sequences, roughly an eighth appearing once. Source material: blood. All receptors come from a woman under 30 with Graves' hyperthyroidism.

There are many counts of this clonotype. The V call is TRBV6-1, the J call TRBJ1-5; D is possibly TRBD1 (5 bases). Trimming removed 2 bases from V and 5 bases from J, with 16 bases in between. The CDR3 runs 16 residues. Germline loops: CDR1 MNHNS, CDR2 SASEGT. DNA for the CDR3: TGTGCCAGCAGTGAAATCGTTAGGGGCGCAGATCAGCCCCAGCATTTT. It specifies CASSEIVRGADQPQHF.

The CDR3 region is CASSPSEIYNEQFF. The CDR3 coding sequence is TGTGCCAGCAGTCCAAGCGAGATATACAATGAGCAGTTCTTC. V usage is TRBV12-3 or TRBV12-4 and J usage is TRBJ2-1; the D is unclear. Trimming shortened V by 5 bases and J by 4 bases, and 12 bases separated the two germline ends. This CDR3 region has 14 residues.

This clonotype has only a few counts. The chain uses TRBV6-5 and TRBJ1-5; D ambiguous. Deletions cut 1 base from V and 1 base from J, with 5 bases between. The germline V gene encodes CDR1 MNHEY and CDR2 SVGAGI. The CDR3 has 14 amino acids. The CDR3: CASSYLGSNQPQHF. CDR3 in DNA: TGTGCCAGCAGTTACTTAGGGAGCAATCAGCCCCAGCATTTT.

In this sample, this clonotype turned up many times. The J gene is TRBJ2-5, the V gene TRBV28; 8 nucleotides line up with TRBD1. Germline V gives CDR1 MDHEN, CDR2 SYDVKM. The length of the CDR3 is 16 residues. Trimming cost V 2 bases and J 2 bases; bases outside gene matches: 7. The CDR3 bases are TGTGCCAGCAGTTTAAGACAGGGGAAGATTCAAGAGACCCAGTACTTC. This codes for CASSLRQGKIQETQYF.

This clonotype was detected ten times or more. The chain recombines TRBV20-1 with TRBJ2-3, with 12 bases that match TRBD2. CDR1 DFQATT and CDR2 SNEGSKA come from the germline V gene (reference sequence). V lost 6 bases to trimming and J lost 3 bases; unmatched junction nucleotides: 1. The CDR3 spans 13 residues. For the CDR3, the DNA is TGCAGTGCCGGACTAGCGGGAACAGATACGCAGTATTTT. Its protein is CSAGLAGTDTQYF.

This clonotype was seen ten or more times. The chain employs TRBV9 and TRBJ2-1; 7 bases are a match to TRBD1. V was pared by 3 bases and J by 4 bases, with 7 bases of the junction left unmatched. From germline, CDR1 is SGDLS and CDR2 YYNGEE. The CDR3 length is 15 residues. The CDR3 DNA reads as TGTGCCAGCAGCGGACAGGGCGAAGGATACAATGAGCAGTTCTTC. This codes for CASSGQGEGYNEQFF.

V and J are TRBV19 and TRBJ1-1; maybe TRBD1 (5 bases). Germline CDR1 LNHDA, CDR2 SQIVND (reference sequence). V was cut by 4 bases and J by 7 bases, with 13 bases left in between. This CDR3 comprises 13 residues. The CDR3 sequence is CASSRDAWGEAFF. CDR3 DNA: TGTGCCAGTAGTAGGGACGCTTGGGGTGAAGCTTTCTTT.

This clonotype was observed many times. The chain recombines TRBV28 with TRBJ1-5; D not resolved. The CDR3 contains 14 residues. Trimming removed 8 bases from V and 2 bases from J, with 13 bases in between. Germline lookup yields CDR1 MDHEN and CDR2 SYDVKM. As DNA, the CDR3 is TGTGCCAGCTCTCTTCTCGGCGGCAATCAGCCCCAGCATTTT. Protein: CASSLLGGNQPQHF.

This clonotype has at least ten counts. J is TRBJ1-1 and V is TRBV6-1; D unresolved. Deletions cut 2 bases from V and 0 bases from J, with 16 bases between. From germline, CDR1 is MNHNS and CDR2 SASEGT. The CDR3 runs to 17 residues. The CDR3 DNA is TGTGCCAGCAGTGAAATGGCAGCGGCGGATTTGAACACTGAAGCTTTCTTT. This codes for CASSEMAAADLNTEAFF.

This clonotype came up many times. This chain connects TRBV28 to TRBJ2-5; 8 bases match TRBD1. Germline values: CDR1 MDHEN, CDR2 SYDVKM. V lost 5 bases to trimming and J lost 2 bases; unmatched junction nucleotides: 10. This CDR3 spans 16 amino acids. The CDR3 here is CASSPLGQGNQETQYF. The CDR3 bases are TGTGCCAGCAGTCCCCTTGGACAGGGAAATCAAGAGACCCAGTACTTC.

The rearrangement uses TRBV5-1 and TRBJ1-6; 8 nucleotides align to TRBD1. The V gene end was trimmed by 0 bases and the J gene end by 9 bases; junction bases not matched to a gene: 11. The CDR3 consists of 17 residues. Germline CDR1 reads SGHRS; CDR2 reads YFSETQ. Here the CDR3 reads CASSLDLRAGGASPLHF. CDR3 nucleotide sequence: TGCGCCAGCAGCTTGGATCTTAGGGCAGGGGGCGCTTCACCCCTCCACTTT.

The rearrangement uses TRBV3-1 and TRBJ2-3; TRBD2 matches 11 bases. The germline V gene encodes CDR1 LGHDT and CDR2 YNNKEL (reference sequence). The J segment lost 1 base and the V segment lost 1 base, leaving 1 base of the junction unmatched. This CDR3 contains 16 residues. This CDR3 reads CASSQGSGRGTDTQYF. The CDR3 bases are TGTGCCAGCAGCCAAGGTAGCGGGAGGGGCACAGATACGCAGTATTTT.

The CDR3 spells CSVWTASYEQYF. In nucleotides, the CDR3 is TGCAGCGTTTGGACAGCCTCCTACGAGCAGTACTTC. V and J are TRBV29-1 and TRBJ2-7; weak D call: TRBD1 (6 bases). The CDR3 runs 12 residues. V lost 5 bases and J 0 bases, leaving 8 bases between the germline ends. The germline CDR1 and CDR2 sequences are SQVTM and ANQGSEA.

Only a few counts were recorded for this clonotype. The chain joins TRBV18 to TRBJ1-3; D not resolved. The germline gives CDR1 KGHSH, CDR2 LQKENI. Between the trimmed V and J ends, which lost 3 bases and 2 bases, there was a span of 5 bases. This CDR3 has 13 residues. The CDR3 nucleotides read TGTGCCAGCTCACCCGGAGCTGGAAACACCATATATTTT. Encoded protein: CASSPGAGNTIYF.

The chain combines TRBV20-1 with TRBJ2-7; 7 nucleotides agree with TRBD2. V lost 5 bases and J lost 5; bases outside the gene matches: 6. The germline gives CDR1 DFQATT, CDR2 SNEGSKA (reference sequence). The CDR3 consists of 12 residues. DNA for the CDR3: TGCAGTGCTGAGGGAGGGCCCGACGAGCAGTACTTC. Translation: CSAEGGPDEQYF.

This clonotype was picked up many times. The chain carries TRBV11-2 and TRBJ1-1; possibly TRBD1 for D (5 bases). V gave up 0 bases and J gave up 1 base, with 12 bases separating them. Germline CDR1 SGHAT, CDR2 FQNNGV. The CDR3 extends over 16 amino acids. Written as DNA, the CDR3 is TGTGCCAGCAGCTTAGATGGGAGGGACCGGAACACTGAAGCTTTCTTT. Translated, it gives CASSLDGRDRNTEAFF.

This clonotype has ten or more counts. The V call is TRBV27, the J call TRBJ2-3; 11 bases agree with TRBD2. The trim removed 7 bases at V and 0 bases at J, leaving 18 bases unmatched. The germline CDR1 and CDR2 sequences are MNHEY and SMNVEV (reference sequence). This CDR3 has 20 residues. CDR3 DNA: TGTGCCAGCACGAAACCCAGGACTAGCGGGCCTATCGTAAGCACAGATACGCAGTATTTT. Translating it yields CASTKPRTSGPIVSTDTQYF.

This clonotype has a count of ten or more. This CDR3 reads CASSRSVGQATQYF. In DNA form, the CDR3 reads TGTGCCAGCAGCCGCTCCGTTGGTCAGGCGACCCAGTACTTC. The rearrangement links TRBV28 to TRBJ2-5, with D hard to call. The CDR3 runs 14 residues. Trimming took off 6 bases at V and 7 bases at J, with 18 bases between the two ends. Germline V gene lookup returns CDR1 MDHEN and CDR2 SYDVKM.

This clonotype has a handful of counts. The CDR3 DNA reads TGTGCCAGCAGTTTTCTAACGGCAGGGCTAAGCGAGCAGTACTTC. Residues: CASSFLTAGLSEQYF. This rearrangement joins TRBV6-1 to TRBJ2-7; tentatively, D is TRBD1 (5 bases). Trimming took 5 bases from V and 6 from J, leaving 20 bases between them. From germline, CDR1 is MNHNS and CDR2 SASEGT. CDR3 length equals 15 residues.

This clonotype came up many times. Here the CDR3 DNA reads TGTGCCAGCAGTCGAAGGGACAGAGAATGGGGGTTGACTGAAGCTTTCTTT. Its protein is CASSRRDREWGLTEAFF. The gene calls are TRBV27 and TRBJ1-1; 7 bases align to TRBD1. Germline V CDR1 and CDR2: MNHEY, SMNVEV (reference sequence). This CDR3 contains 17 residues. Losses at the gene ends were 5 bases for V and 5 bases for J; bases not matched to a gene: 17.

The J gene is TRBJ1-2, the V gene TRBV29-1; D may be TRBD1 (6 bases). Germline V gives CDR1 SQVTM, CDR2 ANQGSEA. The CDR3 totals 15 residues. The V gene lost 3 bases and the J gene lost 4 bases, with 18 bases spanning the gap. The chain's CDR3 is CSVDSRQDLFYGYTF. In DNA form, the CDR3 reads TGCAGCGTTGATTCCCGACAGGACCTCTTCTATGGCTACACCTTC.

This rearrangement joins TRBV6-1 to TRBJ1-3; D possibly corresponds to TRBD1 (5 bases). Germline CDR1 is MNHNS and CDR2 is SASEGT. There are 16 residues in the CDR3. V dropped 5 bases and J dropped 3 bases, with 17 bases sitting between them. The CDR3 nucleotides read TGTGCCAGCAGTTTGGGGTTTAGACAGAGTGGAAACACCATATATTTT. This sequence encodes CASSLGFRQSGNTIYF.

This clonotype has only a few counts. J is TRBJ2-7 and V is TRBV29-1; the D is unclear. V lost 6 bases and J lost 4, with 16 bases in between. This CDR3 comprises 13 residues. The germline CDR1 and CDR2 sequences are SQVTM and ANQGSEA. The CDR3, as DNA: TGCAGCGTGGCCTCGAGCGTAGGTTACGAGCAGTACTTC. Translated, it gives CSVASSVGYEQYF.

This clonotype was counted a few times. The rearrangement uses TRBV27 and TRBJ2-3; 9 bases match TRBD2. Germline assignment: CDR1 MNHEY and CDR2 SMNVEV (reference sequence). With 6 bases clipped from V and 4 bases from J, the junction kept 8 bases outside the gene matches. The CDR3 covers 15 residues. The CDR3 is CASSWWREGADTQYF. The CDR3 bases are TGTGCCAGCAGCTGGTGGCGGGAGGGGGCAGATACGCAGTATTTT.

This clonotype was recorded many times. The chain has TRBV12-3 or TRBV12-4 and TRBJ2-6; TRBD1 agrees at 9 bases. This CDR3 spans 15 amino acids. V lost 9 bases, J lost 1 base, and 4 bases stayed unmatched. The CDR3 sequence: CASTGTGSGANVLTF. The DNA of the CDR3 is TGTGCCAGTACCGGGACAGGGTCTGGGGCCAACGTCCTGACTTTC.

The rearrangement joins TRBV3-1 to TRBJ2-7; 10 nucleotides align to TRBD1. Looked up from germline, CDR1 is LGHDT and CDR2 is YNNKEL (reference sequence). The CDR3 runs to 15 residues. V lost 1 base and J lost 4; bases outside the gene matches: 4. CDR3 sequence (DNA): TGTGCCAGCAGCCAAGGGACAGGGGGTTCTTACGAGCAGTACTTC. It specifies CASSQGTGGSYEQYF.

This clonotype was detected once. J is TRBJ1-6 and V is TRBV6-2 or TRBV6-3, with D maybe TRBD1 (6 bases). Germline loops: CDR1 MNHEY, CDR2 SVGEGT. The CDR3 length is 16 residues. The germline V and J ends were trimmed by 2 bases and 7 bases, with 15 bases remaining between them. The CDR3 protein is CASSYPSVGANSPLHF. CDR3 DNA sequence: TGTGCCAGCAGTTACCCTAGTGTGGGGGCGAATTCACCCCTCCACTTT.